This T cell receptor (beta chain) emerged from a study of cytomegalovirus exposure and HLA in healthy donors. CDR3 length: 15 residues. V dropped 5 bases and J dropped 1 base, with 14 bases sitting between them. Per germline, CDR1 MNHEY and CDR2 SVGAGI. Sequencing was performed with immunoSEQ multiplex PCR; in TCRdb, only in-frame clones are kept and a portion is missing. Here the sample spans around 180,000 clones, roughly 80% being singletons. The study's findings and limits: According to reports, the classifier identified cytomegalovirus status with high specificity and sensitivity.

This clone came up once. Its antigen is unidentified. The chain combines TRBV6-5 with TRBJ1-2; D perhaps matches TRBD1 (5 bases). Sequenced input: PBMCs. This clonotype originated in a man between 18 and 35 years old in good health and CMV-seropositive. CDR3 sequence: CASSRDSLINYGYTF. The CDR3, as DNA: TGTGCCAGCAGTCGGGACTCCTTAATTAACTATGGCTACACCTTC.